Each of the 4 T cell receptor beta chains below was sequenced from the same sample in a study of shared clonotypes between healthy human individuals. Profiled with immunoSEQ multiplex PCR; TCRdb holds only in-frame clones, not every one. The sample yields millions of clones, 85% to 95% seen once. The sequencing input was naive CD4+ T cells sorted from blood. This sample's subset: CD45RA+ positively selected. The source is a man aged 18-30 years in good health.

Concerning this clone itself: Other DNA sequences within the sample encode an identical CDR3. The CDR3 loop is CASSLEGGQPQHF. The CDR3 nucleotides read TGTGCCAGCAGTCTGGAAGGGGGCCAGCCCCAGCATTTT. J is TRBJ1-5 and V is TRBV7-2, with 7 bases lining up with TRBD1. Germline values: CDR1 SGHTA, CDR2 FQGNSA. V shed 6 bases, J shed 7 bases, and the junction held 6 bases outside the gene matches. The CDR3 loop spans 13 amino acids.

This clone was seen a single time. The chain has TRBV6-6 and TRBJ2-7, with 9 bases matching TRBD1. In germline, CDR1 is MNHNY, CDR2 SVGAGI (reference sequence). The CDR3 length is 15 residues. J lost 3 bases, V lost 2 bases, and 5 bases had no gene match. The CDR3 protein is CASSYRGQGHYEQYF. DNA for the CDR3: TGTGCCAGCAGTTACCGGGGACAGGGACACTACGAGCAGTACTTC.

V gene TRBV30 combines with J gene TRBJ1-5, with D hard to call. Trimming took 2 bases from V and 2 from J, leaving 10 bases between them. Germline CDR1 reads GTSNPN; CDR2 reads SVGIG (reference sequence). The CDR3 sequence is 14 residues long. In DNA form, the CDR3 reads TGTGCCTGGAGTTCCGGGAAGGGCAATCAGCCCCAGCATTTT. Encoded protein: CAWSSGKGNQPQHF.

This chain joins TRBV30 and TRBJ2-5, with TRBD2 identical over 12 bases. V trimming: 2 bases; J trimming: 1 base; junction bases outside the gene matches: 2. Per the germline V gene, CDR1 is GTSNPN and CDR2 is SVGIG (reference sequence). This CDR3 is built from 15 residues. CDR3 sequence: CAWSQGLAGQETQYF. CDR3 in DNA: TGTGCCTGGAGTCAGGGACTAGCGGGCCAAGAGACCCAGTACTTC.